This T cell receptor beta chain is drawn from a study of T cell responses to AZD1222 COVID-19 vaccine. Study observations and caveats: Among AZD1222 vaccinees, only five or six were seropositive at baseline. In a largely white British group with more females than males, clonal diversity was possibly underestimated. Nearly half of spike-specific TCRs reportedly go after variant regions that carry no mutations. CD4 TCRs covered the whole spike, strongest at regions 160-218 and 743-854.

V lost 5 bases to trimming and J lost 2 bases, with 14 bases between them. The CDR3 consists of 15 residues. Germline lookup yields CDR1 SGHAT and CDR2 FQNNGV. A remark on this clone: Its antigen remains unknown.

Sequencing used immunoSEQ multiplex PCR; TCRdb keeps in-frame clones, though not all of them. The sample has roughly 100,000 clones; about 88% are singletons. This receptor was obtained from an adult who received the AZD1222 COVID-19 vaccine. The material was peripheral blood, obtained 28 days after the second AZD1222 dose. This chain uses TRBV11-2 with TRBJ2-3; no reliable D call. The DNA of the CDR3 is TGTGCCAGCAGCCCCCGTAGGGCGGACACAGATACGCAGTATTTT. Translation: CASSPRRADTDTQYF.